The clone carrying this T cell receptor beta chain came up many times. Its antigen is unknown. With 10-nucleotide random UMIs included, cDNA was synthesized by 5'RACE. TCRdb processed the 5' RACE reads anew with MiXCR; each CDR3 protein has one entry. The data contain approximately 100,000 distinct CDR3 sequences, roughly 3.5% of them singletons. This sample was taken from a study of neurological immune-mediated disorders. Study-wide findings and caveats: Because no CDR3 amino acid sequences were shared across subjects by expanded clones, private repertoires were suggested in all groups. The greatest TCR clonal expansion appeared in HTLV-1-associated myelopathy and the smallest, falling below healthy controls, in multiple sclerosis. The study phylogenetically grouped the repertoires of 18 of 34 multiple sclerosis patients into one related-CDR3 cluster, a possible signature.

Germline V lookup: CDR1 SGDLS, CDR2 YYNGEE. The CDR3 spans 17 residues. The V end was cut by 4 bases, the J end by 4 bases, with 18 bases between. The sample was PBMCs. The chain combines TRBV9 with TRBJ2-6, with unresolved D. This TCR derives from a woman aged 50 to 65 with multiple sclerosis. The CDR3 region has the DNA TGTGCCAGCAGCCCTGACGGAGCCTGGTCCGGGGCCAACGTCCTGACTTTC. Amino acids: CASSPDGAWSGANVLTF.